The rows below give T cell receptor beta chains drawn from one sample of a study of CD8 T cells in Susac syndrome. TCRdb re-called the immunoSEQ multiplex PCR reads through MiXCR, storing one row per CDR3 protein. This table has over 100,000 distinct CDR3 sequences, around 90% appearing once. Sequencing was done on a sample of CD4+ T cells from PBMCs. The receptors were sampled from a human donor in good health. CDR3s include the opening cysteine and the closing phenylalanine or tryptophan.

j_gene: TRBJ1-1
v_gene: TRBV29-1
CDR3aa: CSVVPGLALGPTEAFF

j_gene: TRBJ2-5
v_gene: TRBV25-1
CDR3aa: CASSVRTEETQYF

j_gene: TRBJ2-1
v_gene: TRBV7-2
CDR3aa: CASSLEDLGGSKFF

j_gene: TRBJ1-1
v_gene: TRBV6-5
CDR3aa: CASTLAGQGNTEAFF

j_gene: TRBJ2-7
v_gene: TRBV27
CDR3aa: CASSFSGTYEQYF

j_gene: TRBJ1-3
v_gene: TRBV19
CDR3aa: CASRSRSGNTIYF

j_gene: TRBJ1-1
v_gene: TRBV7-2
CDR3aa: CASTFLGMNTEAFF

j_gene: TRBJ1-4
v_gene: TRBV6-6
CDR3aa: CASSNGQREGEKLFF

j_gene: TRBJ2-1
v_gene: TRBV12-3/TRBV12-4
CDR3aa: CASRVIGEQFF

j_gene: TRBJ2-1
v_gene: TRBV18
CDR3aa: CASSPVTSVNEQFF

j_gene: TRBJ1-6
v_gene: TRBV27
CDR3aa: CASSWGQGVLSYNSPLHF

j_gene: TRBJ2-7
v_gene: TRBV14
CDR3aa: CASSRLPGLSYEQYF

j_gene: TRBJ1-1
v_gene: TRBV3-1
CDR3aa: CASTPFENTEAFF

j_gene: TRBJ1-1
v_gene: TRBV6-2/TRBV6-3
CDR3aa: CASSYLPGSNTEAFF

j_gene: TRBJ2-6
v_gene: TRBV7-3
CDR3aa: CASSLLRSGANVLTF

j_gene: TRBJ1-4
v_gene: TRBV14
CDR3aa: CASSQSLGQGSEKLFF

j_gene: TRBJ1-2
v_gene: TRBV5-1
CDR3aa: CASSLRDNDYGYTF

j_gene: TRBJ1-1
v_gene: TRBV6-5
CDR3aa: CASSSDGNTEAFF

j_gene: TRBJ2-3
v_gene: TRBV11-3
CDR3aa: CASSPGLAGGPDADTQYF

j_gene: TRBJ2-3
v_gene: TRBV5-6
CDR3aa: CATNSGPGLAASTDTQYF

j_gene: TRBJ2-1
v_gene: TRBV4-1
CDR3aa: CASSHPTRLEQFF

j_gene: TRBJ2-2
v_gene: TRBV6-5
CDR3aa: CASSYDFGELFF

j_gene: TRBJ2-7
v_gene: TRBV10-3
CDR3aa: CAISDPGGSYEQYF

j_gene: TRBJ2-5
v_gene: TRBV30
CDR3aa: CAWNRGEGTQYF

j_gene: TRBJ2-1
v_gene: TRBV19
CDR3aa: CASSGGLAGINEQFF

j_gene: TRBJ1-3
v_gene: TRBV3-1
CDR3aa: CASTQWGDRSGNTIYF

j_gene: TRBJ1-1
v_gene: TRBV6-5
CDR3aa: CASSSQGWAFF

j_gene: TRBJ2-5
v_gene: TRBV6-1
CDR3aa: CASSRDRGHQETQYF

j_gene: TRBJ2-1
v_gene: TRBV5-1
CDR3aa: CASSFSRNEQFF

j_gene: TRBJ1-3
v_gene: TRBV2
CDR3aa: CASSDAGLFSGNTIYF

j_gene: TRBJ2-2
v_gene: TRBV4-3
CDR3aa: CASSSGPRHSNTGELFF

j_gene: TRBJ2-1
v_gene: TRBV10-3
CDR3aa: CATTGSSYNEQFF

j_gene: TRBJ2-6
v_gene: TRBV7-2
CDR3aa: CASSLVGTAQTGANVLTF

j_gene: TRBJ1-6
v_gene: TRBV20-1
CDR3aa: CSAREDPLGALHF

j_gene: TRBJ2-3
v_gene: TRBV5-1
CDR3aa: CASSLGLLAGTDTQYF

j_gene: TRBJ2-7
v_gene: TRBV9
CDR3aa: CASSVSASGEQYF

j_gene: TRBJ2-7
v_gene: TRBV20-1
CDR3aa: CSARGAVRGRWYEQYF

j_gene: TRBJ1-1
v_gene: TRBV28
CDR3aa: CASTRSSHAFF

j_gene: TRBJ1-4
v_gene: TRBV18
CDR3aa: CASSQYSREKLFF

j_gene: TRBJ1-6
v_gene: TRBV29-1
CDR3aa: CSVSEGRHGSPLHF

j_gene: TRBJ2-1
v_gene: TRBV7-9
CDR3aa: CASSGGSQTYNEQFF

j_gene: TRBJ1-5
v_gene: TRBV20-1
CDR3aa: CSAGERTGGNQPQHF

j_gene: TRBJ2-1
v_gene: TRBV20-1
CDR3aa: CSATGLRDEQFF

j_gene: TRBJ1-1
v_gene: TRBV15
CDR3aa: CATSRDRGGTEAFF

j_gene: TRBJ1-5
v_gene: TRBV4-3
CDR3aa: CASSQETGGFGNQPQHF

j_gene: TRBJ1-1
v_gene: TRBV5-6
CDR3aa: CASSLAGYTEAFF

j_gene: TRBJ1-2
v_gene: TRBV25-1
CDR3aa: CASALGGMAGYTF

j_gene: TRBJ2-7
v_gene: TRBV19
CDR3aa: CASSMKQGTYEQYF

j_gene: TRBJ2-7
v_gene: TRBV29-1
CDR3aa: CSGQNTGNEQYF

j_gene: TRBJ1-1
v_gene: TRBV21-1
CDR3aa: CASSKKASRTFPEAFF

j_gene: TRBJ2-3
v_gene: TRBV7-3
CDR3aa: CASSFGRAENTQYF

j_gene: TRBJ1-1
v_gene: TRBV4-3
CDR3aa: CASSQDATTGSLRAFF

j_gene: TRBJ2-1
v_gene: TRBV6-5
CDR3aa: CASREGSYNEQFF

j_gene: TRBJ2-3
v_gene: TRBV10-3
CDR3aa: CAISAKPEAGTDTQYF